Each of the 27 T cell receptor beta chains below was sequenced from the same sample in a study of blood T cell repertoires in COVID-19. Clones were read by immunoSEQ multiplex PCR, and TCRdb kept only the in-frame ones, dropping some. The repertoire holds some 150,000 clones, about 85% seen once, with about 2.4% in the top ten. The sequencing input was peripheral blood. These receptors were collected from a woman in her 70s with acute or convalescent COVID-19.

The J gene is TRBJ2-7, the V gene TRBV6-1; D not certain. V gave up 3 bases and J gave up 3 bases, with 3 bases separating them. The CDR3 consists of 11 residues. CDR1 and CDR2 (germline): MNHNS, SASEGT. For the CDR3, the DNA is TGTGCCAGCAGTGACCGCTACGAGCAGTACGTC. It codes for CASSDRYEQYV.

The chain has TRBV5-5 and TRBJ2-1, with TRBD1 matching over 7 bases. Germline-derived CDR1 and CDR2 are SGHKS and YYEKEE (reference sequence). The CDR3 is 15 amino acids. V shed 5 bases, J shed 4 bases, and the junction held 9 bases outside the gene matches. The CDR3, as DNA: TGTGCCAGCAGTCTAGGTACAGGGGTTTACAATGAGCAGTTCTTC. This codes for CASSLGTGVYNEQFF.

This chain links TRBV4-1 with TRBJ2-5; 7 positions match TRBD1. The V gene end was trimmed by 2 bases and the J gene end by 2 bases; junction bases not matched to a gene: 5. The germline gives CDR1 MGHRA, CDR2 YSYEKL. This CDR3 region has 15 residues. Here the CDR3 DNA reads TGCGCCAGCAGCCAATCTGGGGACAGTCAAGAGACCCAGTACTTC. This codes for CASSQSGDSQETQYF.

There are many counts of this clone. The J gene is TRBJ1-2, the V gene TRBV28; D uncertain. V was pared by 3 bases and J by 3 bases, with 11 bases between. CDR1 is MDHEN and CDR2 is SYDVKM in the germline V gene. This CDR3 spans 14 amino acids. CDR3 protein: CASSLISEDYGYTF. The CDR3 DNA sequence: TGTGCCAGCAGTTTGATCTCGGAGGACTATGGCTACACCTTC.

The chain couples TRBV23-1 to TRBJ1-6, with 8 positions matching TRBD1. TRBV23-1 is sorted into the ORF group, with uncertain function. The V gene end was trimmed by 6 bases and the J gene end by 0 bases; junction bases not matched to a gene: 4. This CDR3 region has 16 residues. CDR3 sequence (DNA): TGCGCCAGCAGGGACAGGGTACCCTCCTATAATTCACCCCTCCACTTT. Residues: CASRDRVPSYNSPLHF.

V usage is TRBV4-1 and J usage is TRBJ2-7; 8 bases are shared with TRBD1. Germline assignment: CDR1 MGHRA and CDR2 YSYEKL. The CDR3 covers 15 residues. The V and J ends lost 0 bases and 5 bases, in that order; junction bases with no gene match: 6. The CDR3 nucleotides read TGCGCCAGCAGCCAAGAAGTACAGGGGGTACACGAGCAGTACTTC. Translation gives CASSQEVQGVHEQYF.

The chain recombines TRBV4-2 with TRBJ2-1, with D unclear. The CDR3 has 15 amino acids. The germline V and J ends were trimmed by 4 bases and 7 bases, with 17 bases remaining between them. CDR1 and CDR2 (germline): LGHNA, YNFKEQ. CDR3 sequence reads: CASSPYTGSRNEQFF. The DNA for the CDR3 is TGTGCCAGCAGCCCATACACCGGCAGCAGGAATGAGCAGTTCTTC.

V and J are TRBV7-3 and TRBJ1-3; D possibly corresponds to TRBD1 (6 bases). Trimming stripped 5 bases from V and 1 base from J, with 15 bases between. The CDR3 has 16 amino acids. CDR1 is SGHTA, CDR2 FQGTGA, per germline. The CDR3 DNA is TGTGCCAGCAGCCGAAAGCCGACAGGTTCTGGAAACACCATATATTTT. Residues: CASSRKPTGSGNTIYF.

The chain links TRBV7-9 to TRBJ2-2, with a weak D call TRBD1 (6 bases). Trimming shortened V by 5 bases and J by 3 bases, and 10 bases separated the two germline ends. The CDR3 totals 14 residues. The germline V gene has CDR1 SEHNR and CDR2 FQNEAQ (reference sequence). CDR3 loop: CASSPRQDTGELFF. In DNA form, the CDR3 reads TGTGCCAGCAGCCCCAGACAGGACACCGGGGAGCTGTTTTTT.

The chain combines TRBV19 with TRBJ2-2; the match to TRBD1 covers 10 bases. V shed 8 bases and J 6 bases; nucleotides not matched to a gene: 6. CDR1 and CDR2 (germline): LNHDA, SQIVND (reference sequence). The CDR3 has 14 residues. CDR3 bases: TGTGCCAGTGTCCGGACAGGGGGTTCCGGGGAGCTGTTTTTT. This translates into CASVRTGGSGELFF.

V usage is TRBV6-5 and J usage is TRBJ2-4, with D possibly TRBD1 on 6 matching bases. Germline lookup yields CDR1 MNHEY and CDR2 SVGAGI. Trimming removed 4 bases from V and 1 base from J, with 11 bases in between. The CDR3 is 15 amino acids. The CDR3 region has the DNA TGTGCCAGCAGTTCCACCCAGGGGGCCAAAAACATTCAGTACTTC. Protein: CASSSTQGAKNIQYF.

This rearrangement joins TRBV18 to TRBJ1-4; 8 nucleotides line up with TRBD1. J was trimmed by 7 bases and V by 3 bases; bases with no gene match: 7. Germline assignment: CDR1 KGHSH and CDR2 LQKENI. This CDR3 region has 15 residues. The CDR3 sequence is CASSPGTGRSEKLFF. As DNA, the CDR3 is TGTGCCAGCTCACCGGGGACAGGTAGAAGTGAAAAACTGTTTTTT.

CDR3 amino acids: CASIDRGRTGELFF. Written as DNA, the CDR3 is TGTGCCAGCATAGACAGGGGCCGCACCGGGGAGCTGTTTTTT. The rearrangement links TRBV2 to TRBJ2-2; 8 nucleotides align to TRBD1. CDR3 size: 14 residues. Germline V gene data show CDR1 as SNHLY and CDR2 as FYNNEI. The J segment lost 4 bases and the V segment lost 7 bases, leaving 5 bases of the junction unmatched. Filled out from reference TRBV2 and TRBJ2-2, the complete variable domain reads EPEVTQTPSHQVTQMGQEVILRCVPISNHLYFYWYRQILGQKVEFLVSFYNNEISEKSEIFDDQFSVERPDGSNFTLKIRSTKLEDSAMYFCASIDRGRTGELFFGEGSRLTVL.

The rearrangement joins TRBV5-1 to TRBJ1-1; the D is unclear. V lost 3 bases and J 8 bases, leaving 20 bases between the germline ends. The CDR3 has 15 amino acids. The germline V gene has CDR1 SGHRS and CDR2 YFSETQ. CDR3 region: CASSSRPEAPREAFF. CDR3 in DNA: TGCGCCAGCAGCTCAAGACCGGAGGCACCTAGGGAAGCTTTCTTT.

The chain couples TRBV19 to TRBJ2-4; tentative D call: TRBD2 (5 bases). In germline, CDR1 is LNHDA, CDR2 SQIVND (reference sequence). V shed 5 bases and J shed 5 bases, with 19 bases lying between them. The CDR3 contains 16 residues. CDR3 in DNA: TGTGCCAGTAGTCGGTCGGCCCGGGGTGAGGAAAACATTCAGTACTTC. It specifies CASSRSARGEENIQYF.

The chain couples TRBV3-1 (or the pseudogene TRBV3-2) to TRBJ2-5, with TRBD2 matching 14 bases. The CDR3 extends over 20 amino acids. Germline V gene lookup returns CDR1 LGHDT and CDR2 YNNKEL (reference sequence). V shed 6 bases, J shed 5 bases, and the junction held 20 bases outside the gene matches. CDR3 sequence reads: CASRPRPGLAGVGRRETQYF. Written as DNA, the CDR3 is TGTGCCAGCAGACCCCGGCCGGGACTAGCGGGGGTCGGACGTAGGGAGACCCAGTACTTC.

This chain connects TRBV3-1 (or the pseudogene TRBV3-2) to TRBJ2-1, with TRBD2 identical over 11 bases. V shed 7 bases, J shed 9 bases, and the junction held 17 bases outside the gene matches. Germline V gene sequence: CDR1 LGHDT, CDR2 YNNKEL (reference sequence). The CDR3 loop spans 17 amino acids. The CDR3 spells CASTTSSLAGGQGEQFF. CDR3 DNA: TGTGCCAGCACCACTTCCTCGCTAGCGGGGGGCCAGGGTGAGCAGTTCTTC.

This chain joins TRBV5-1 and TRBJ2-3; TRBD2 agrees at 8 bases. The CDR3 extends over 16 amino acids. With 0 bases clipped from V and 4 bases from J, the junction kept 7 bases outside the gene matches. The germline gives CDR1 SGHRS, CDR2 YFSETQ. CDR3 amino acids: CASSLDAGGLPDTQYF. The CDR3 region has the DNA TGCGCCAGCAGCTTGGACGCGGGGGGCCTACCAGATACGCAGTATTTT.

This clone has only one observation. The chain joins TRBV11-2 to TRBJ2-5, with 10 bases that match TRBD2. CDR1 is SGHAT and CDR2 is FQNNGV in the germline V gene. This CDR3 contains 16 residues. J lost 4 bases, V lost 1 base, and 6 bases had no gene match. This CDR3 reads CASSLGSGGALETQYF. CDR3 DNA: TGTGCCAGCAGCTTAGGGAGCGGGGGGGCTTTAGAGACCCAGTACTTC.

J is TRBJ1-2 and V is TRBV9; 9 bases map to TRBD1. Germline CDR1 SGDLS, CDR2 YYNGEE. Trimming removed 0 bases from V and 4 bases from J; junction bases left unmatched: 1. CDR3 length: 14 residues. The CDR3 here is CASSVGQGVYGYTF. The CDR3 region has the DNA TGTGCCAGCAGCGTAGGACAGGGGGTCTATGGCTACACCTTC. Supplemented by reference TRBV9 and TRBJ1-2, the full variable domain reads DSGVTQTPKHLITATGQRVTLRCSPRSGDLSVYWYQQSLDQGLQFLIQYYNGEERAKGNILERFSAQQFPDLHSELNLSSLELGDSALYFCASSVGQGVYGYTFGSGTRLTVV.

The rearrangement uses TRBV6-2 or TRBV6-3 and TRBJ1-2, with 8 positions matching TRBD1. V dropped 6 bases and J dropped 7; count of bases not matched to a gene: 16. The CDR3 totals 16 residues. In germline, CDR1 is MNHEY, CDR2 SVGEGT. The CDR3 here is CASSSGTGGSTGGYTF. DNA for the CDR3: TGTGCCAGCAGCTCCGGGACAGGCGGTTCTACGGGTGGCTACACCTTC.

The V gene is TRBV27, the J gene TRBJ1-2; 8 bases are a match to TRBD1. The CDR3 loop spans 14 amino acids. Germline V gene data show CDR1 as MNHEY and CDR2 as SMNVEV (reference sequence). The trim removed 7 bases at V and 4 bases at J, leaving 8 bases unmatched. The CDR3 region has the DNA TGTGCCAGCAAACCAGGACAGGGCCCCTATGGCTACACCTTC. Encoded protein: CASKPGQGPYGYTF.

The chain recombines TRBV6-2 or TRBV6-3 with TRBJ2-1; D is unclear. CDR3 size: 14 residues. Germline loops: CDR1 MNHEY, CDR2 SVGEGT. V was pared by 6 bases and J by 0 bases, with 9 bases between. CDR3 coding DNA: TGTGCCAGCAGCGTTAGAGGCTCCTACAATGAGCAGTTCTTC. Its protein product is CASSVRGSYNEQFF.

The gene calls are TRBV15 and TRBJ2-2, with 7 bases that match TRBD1. Germline V gene sequence: CDR1 LNHNV, CDR2 YYDKDF (reference sequence). J gave up 1 base and V 2 bases, and 4 bases lay outside the gene matches. The CDR3 contains 16 residues. As DNA, the CDR3 is TGTGCCACCAGCAGAATCGGGACAGTGAACACCGGGGAGCTGTTTTTT. Residues: CATSRIGTVNTGELFF.

The V and J genes are TRBV7-2 and TRBJ1-1, with a tentative D call TRBD1 (5 bases). V lost 1 base and J 0 bases, leaving 12 bases between the germline ends. The CDR3 length is 16 residues. The germline CDR1 and CDR2 sequences are SGHTA and FQGNSA. Written as DNA, the CDR3 is TGTGCCAGCAGCTTAGAGATTTTGACAGTGAACACTGAAGCTTTCTTT. It yields the protein CASSLEILTVNTEAFF.

This rearrangement joins TRBV3-1 (or the pseudogene TRBV3-2) to TRBJ2-3; 14 positions agree with TRBD2. Germline V lookup: CDR1 LGHDT, CDR2 YNNKEL (reference sequence). The CDR3 totals 17 residues. With V trimmed by 3 bases and J by 4 bases, 6 bases remained unmatched. This CDR3 is CASSQPTSGGASDTQYF. For the CDR3, the DNA is TGTGCCAGCAGCCAGCCGACTAGCGGGGGGGCATCAGATACGCAGTATTTT.

The J gene is TRBJ2-1, the V gene TRBV19; 7 bases align to TRBD1. The junction had 2 bases not matched to a gene; V was cut back by 2 bases and J by 4 bases. CDR1 and CDR2 (germline): LNHDA, SQIVND (reference sequence). The CDR3 runs to 14 residues. The CDR3, as DNA: TGTGCCAGTAGTATAATGGGACAGTACAATGAGCAGTTCTTC. Translating gives CASSIMGQYNEQFF.